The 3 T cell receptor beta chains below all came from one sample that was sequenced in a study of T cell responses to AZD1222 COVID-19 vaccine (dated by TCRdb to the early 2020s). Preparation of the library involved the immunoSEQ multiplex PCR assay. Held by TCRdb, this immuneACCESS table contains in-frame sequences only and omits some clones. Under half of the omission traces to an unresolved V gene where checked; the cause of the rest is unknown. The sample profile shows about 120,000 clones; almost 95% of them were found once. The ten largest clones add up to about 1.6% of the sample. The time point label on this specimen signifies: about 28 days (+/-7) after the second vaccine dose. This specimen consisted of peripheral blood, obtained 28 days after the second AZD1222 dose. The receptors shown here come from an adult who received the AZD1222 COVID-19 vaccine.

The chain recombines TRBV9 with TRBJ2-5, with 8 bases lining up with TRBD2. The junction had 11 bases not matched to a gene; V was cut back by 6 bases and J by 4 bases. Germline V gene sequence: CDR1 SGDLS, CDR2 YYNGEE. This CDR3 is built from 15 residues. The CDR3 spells CASTLRSGSSETQYF. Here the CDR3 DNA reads TGTGCCAGCACGTTGAGGAGCGGGAGCTCAGAGACCCAGTACTTC.

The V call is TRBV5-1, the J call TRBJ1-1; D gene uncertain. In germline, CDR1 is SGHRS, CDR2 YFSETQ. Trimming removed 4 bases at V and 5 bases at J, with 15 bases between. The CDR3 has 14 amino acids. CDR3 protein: CASSQSELGTEAFF. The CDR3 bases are TGCGCCAGCAGCCAGAGCGAGTTGGGAACTGAAGCTTTCTTT.

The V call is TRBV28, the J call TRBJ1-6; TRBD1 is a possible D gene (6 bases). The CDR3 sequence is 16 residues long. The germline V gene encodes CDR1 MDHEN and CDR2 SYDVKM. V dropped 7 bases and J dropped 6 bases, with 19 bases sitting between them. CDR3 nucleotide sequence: TGTGCCAGCATCGATGCCGGGACAAGACTTAATTCACCCCTCCACTTT. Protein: CASIDAGTRLNSPLHF.